These 21 T cell receptor beta chains originate from one sample sequenced in a study of T cells in women clearing cervical HPV infection. The protocol was immunoSEQ multiplex PCR, while the TCRdb copy is restricted to in-frame clones and leaves out a portion. This sample contains about 32,000 clones. What was sequenced was blood buffy coat. Receptors originate from a woman between 18 and 70 years old with a cervical HPV16 infection that either progressed to CIN3+ or cleared (not recorded which).

On this clone itself: The sequenced fragment ends 3 residues before the CDR3 boundary, so the rest is inferred from the germline J gene. The chain employs TRBV23-1 and TRBJ1-2, with 8 bases matching TRBD1. TRBV23-1 is sorted into the ORF group, with uncertain function. The CDR3 runs to 13 residues. Unmatched junction bases numbered 5, after V lost 8 bases and J lost 3 bases. Partial CDR3 DNA: TGCGCCAGCTCAACAGGGGGGCACTATGGC. Translated: CASSTGGHYG. The entire CDR3 reads CASSTGGHYGYTF.

A note on this clone: The CDR3 goes on 3 residues after the read ends, and that part is filled in from the germline J gene. The chain joins TRBV30 to TRBJ1-5; unclear D gene. V lost 0 bases to trimming and J lost 2 bases, with 8 bases between them. This CDR3 contains 14 residues. Germline-derived CDR1 and CDR2 are GTSNPN and SVGIG (reference sequence). The covered CDR3 bases are TGTGCCTGGAGTGTACCAGGAGGCAATCAGCCC. Translation gives CAWSVPGGNQP. The entire CDR3 reads CAWSVPGGNQPQHF.

Details on this clone: From the germline J gene comes the end of the CDR3, since the read stops 3 residues before it. V is TRBV5-1 and J is TRBJ2-3; TRBD1 matches 7 bases. Germline assignment: CDR1 SGHRS and CDR2 YFSETQ. The length of the CDR3 is 14 residues. After removal of 4 bases from V and 5 bases from J, the junction contained 7 bases not matched to a gene. The sequenced CDR3 bases are TGCGCCAGCAGCCTACTTCCAGGGGGAGATACG. Protein: CASSLLPGGDT. The full CDR3 sequence reads CASSLLPGGDTQYF.

About this clone: Sequencing ends 3 residues short of the CDR3 end; the germline J gene provides the rest. V and J are TRBV6-1 and TRBJ2-3, with 9 bases that match TRBD2. The length of the CDR3 is 15 residues. Looked up from germline, CDR1 is MNHNS and CDR2 is SASEGT. Unmatched junction bases numbered 5, after V lost 3 bases and J lost 4 bases. This CDR3 is CASSDARGGPDTQYF. The sequenced CDR3 bases are TGTGCCAGCAGTGATGCGCGGGGGGGGCCAGATACG.

Details on this clone: The read ends 3 residues shy of where the CDR3 ends; the end is completed using the germline J gene. The chain combines TRBV20-1 with TRBJ1-4, with TRBD1 identical over 8 bases. The CDR3 is made up of 13 amino acids. Germline loops: CDR1 DFQATT, CDR2 SNEGSKA (reference sequence). The ends lost 3 bases at V and 6 bases at J; junction bases unmatched: 3. This CDR3 reads CSARKTGDEKLFF. CDR3 bases read: TGCAGTGCTAGGAAGACAGGGGATGAAAAA.

In regard to this clone: The CDR3 end lies 3 residues beyond the end of the read and is filled in from the germline J gene. This chain uses TRBV28 with TRBJ1-5; 10 positions agree with TRBD1. V shed 6 bases and J 2 bases; nucleotides not matched to a gene: 4. The V gene's germline CDR1 is MDHEN and CDR2 SYDVKM. This CDR3 has 15 amino acids. Here the CDR3 reads CASRAGTGGNQPQHF. The CDR3 DNA, read in part, is TGTGCCAGCAGGGCCGGGACAGGGGGCAATCAGCCC.

A note on this clone: The read is 3 residues too short to cover the CDR3 end, so that end is filled in from the germline J gene. The chain joins TRBV20-1 to TRBJ1-5; D might be TRBD1 (5 bases). Deletions cut 5 bases from V and 9 bases from J, with 17 bases between. This CDR3 has 13 amino acids. The V gene's germline CDR1 is DFQATT and CDR2 SNEGSKA (reference sequence). The CDR3 DNA, read in part, is TGCAGTGCTCCGGGGACTAGCGGGGGGCCC. Residues: CSAPGTSGGP. The entire CDR3 protein reads CSAPGTSGGPQHF.

With respect to this clone: The CDR3 goes on 3 residues after the read ends, and that part is filled in from the germline J gene. The chain carries TRBV2 and TRBJ2-7; TRBD1 matches at 7 bases. The trim removed 2 bases at V and 5 bases at J, leaving 9 bases unmatched. Germline CDR1 reads SNHLY; CDR2 reads FYNNEI. This CDR3 is built from 15 residues. This CDR3 reads CASSEWTGSTHEQYF. The DNA read from the CDR3 is TGTGCCAGCAGTGAATGGACAGGCTCAACACACGAG. Supplemented by reference TRBV2 and TRBJ2-7, the full variable domain reads EPEVTQTPSHQVTQMGQEVILRCVPISNHLYFYWYRQILGQKVEFLVSFYNNEISEKSEIFDDQFSVERPDGSNFTLKIRSTKLEDSAMYFCASSEWTGSTHEQYFGPGTRLTVT.

About this clone itself: The CDR3 end falls 3 residues outside the read, so it is completed with the germline J gene. The V gene is TRBV7-3, the J gene TRBJ2-3; 10 nucleotides match TRBD2. Germline assignment: CDR1 SGHTA and CDR2 FQGTGA. Losses at the gene ends were 4 bases for V and 5 bases for J; bases not matched to a gene: 3. The CDR3 sequence is 14 residues long. The covered CDR3 bases are TGTGCCAGCAGCTCAGCGGGGGGGGGAGATACG. Its translation is CASSSAGGGDT. The whole CDR3 protein is CASSSAGGGDTQYF.

A remark on this clone: Sequencing ends 3 residues short of the CDR3 end; the germline J gene provides the rest. V gene TRBV28 combines with J gene TRBJ1-5, with a tentative D call TRBD1 (6 bases). The V and J ends lost 4 bases and 4 bases respectively, with 14 bases between them. The CDR3 is 15 residues long. Germline lookup yields CDR1 MDHEN and CDR2 SYDVKM. Partial CDR3 DNA: TGTGCCAGCAGTTCGACAGGAGACGGAAATCAGCCC. Protein product: CASSSTGDGNQP. The whole CDR3 reads CASSSTGDGNQPQHF.

A word on this clone: The CDR3 is cut off 3 residues early in the read; its end comes from the germline J gene. The chain has TRBV29-1 and TRBJ2-3, with D possibly being TRBD2 (6 bases). The CDR3 has 14 residues. Trimming took off 4 bases at V and 4 bases at J, with 15 bases between the two ends. Per germline, CDR1 SQVTM and CDR2 ANQGSEA. CDR3 amino acids: CSVGASVLPDTQYF. The CDR3 DNA, read in part, is TGCAGCGTTGGCGCTAGCGTATTGCCAGATACG.

As for this clone: Sequencing ends 3 residues short of the CDR3 end; the germline J gene provides the rest. The gene calls are TRBV20-1 and TRBJ1-2; D is perhaps TRBD1 (5 bases). The CDR3 spans 14 residues. In germline, CDR1 is DFQATT, CDR2 SNEGSKA (reference sequence). V was shortened by 3 bases and J by 4 bases, with 15 bases between the two germline ends. Partial CDR3 DNA: TGCAGTGCTAGTACCCTCGACAGCCCCTATGGC. This encodes CSASTLDSPYG. Given in full, the CDR3 is CSASTLDSPYGYTF.

The part of the CDR3 DNA that was read is TGTGCCAGCAGTGAAAGCCCGGACAGGGTACAGCCC. Protein: CASSESPDRVQP. The entire CDR3 is CASSESPDRVQPQHF. The chain combines TRBV2 with TRBJ1-5; TRBD1 matches at 8 bases. The observed sequence ends 3 residues before the CDR3 terminus, with the missing tail filled in from the germline J gene. The CDR3 is made up of 15 amino acids. The germline V gene encodes CDR1 SNHLY and CDR2 FYNNEI. The junction had 7 bases not matched to a gene; V was cut back by 2 bases and J by 7 bases.

As to this clone: The sequenced fragment ends 3 residues before the CDR3 boundary, so the rest is inferred from the germline J gene. The rearrangement uses TRBV5-1 and TRBJ2-1; 9 nucleotides align to TRBD2. CDR1 and CDR2 from the germline V gene are SGHRS and YFSETQ. The junction had 3 bases not matched to a gene; V was cut back by 2 bases and J by 0 bases. This CDR3 spans 16 amino acids. The CDR3 protein is CASSFLSGGSYNEQFF. The covered CDR3 bases are TGCGCCAGCAGCTTCCTTAGCGGGGGCTCCTACAATGAG.

As concerns this clone: The CDR3 extends 3 residues past the end of the read, so its final part is completed from the germline J gene. V and J are TRBV6-2 or TRBV6-3 and TRBJ2-7; D ambiguous. The germline V and J ends were trimmed by 2 bases and 0 bases, with 5 bases remaining between them. The CDR3 spans 13 residues. Per the germline V gene, CDR1 is MNHEY and CDR2 is SVGEGT. The DNA read from the CDR3 is TGTGCCAGCAGTTACCTAAGCTCCTACGAG. It encodes CASSYLSSYE. The entire CDR3 is CASSYLSSYEQYF.

Regarding this clone: The CDR3 is cut off 3 residues early in the read; its end comes from the germline J gene. V gene TRBV19 combines with J gene TRBJ2-5; 8 bases are a match to TRBD2. Germline CDR1 and CDR2: LNHDA and SQIVND (reference sequence). V was clipped by 3 bases and J by 5 bases; unmatched bases: 14. The CDR3 totals 17 residues. This chain's CDR3 is CASSIPSNRGGRETQYF. The CDR3 bases that were read are TGTGCCAGTAGTATCCCTTCTAACCGGGGGGGCCGGGAGACC.

Notes on this clone: The read halts 3 residues ahead of the CDR3 end, with the missing end drawn from the germline J gene. The V gene is TRBV9, the J gene TRBJ2-1; D gene ambiguous. The CDR3 contains 11 residues. Germline values: CDR1 SGDLS, CDR2 YYNGEE. Deletions cut 7 bases from V and 5 bases from J, with 7 bases between. CDR3 DNA, as far as it was read: TGTGCCAGCCAACTCGACAATGAG. Amino acids: CASQLDNE. The full CDR3 is CASQLDNEQFF.

On this clone: The read ends 3 residues early relative to the CDR3; the germline J gene fills the gap. The chain carries TRBV28 and TRBJ1-6; tentative D call: TRBD1 (5 bases). There are 14 residues in the CDR3. Germline V gene lookup returns CDR1 MDHEN and CDR2 SYDVKM. The germline V and J ends were trimmed by 8 bases and 7 bases, with 15 bases remaining between them. Partial CDR3 DNA: TGTGCCAGCGGGGCGACAGATTCCAATTCACCC. Protein: CASGATDSNSP. The whole CDR3 reads CASGATDSNSPLHF. Full variable domain (outside the CDR3, taken from reference TRBV28 and TRBJ1-6): DVKVTQSSRYLVKRTGEKVFLECVQDMDHENMFWYRQDPGLGLRLIYFSYDVKMKEKGDIPEGYSVSREKKERFSLILESASTNQTSMYLCASGATDSNSPLHFGNGTRLTVT.

Details on this clone: The read ends 3 residues before the CDR3 terminus; that terminus is restored from the germline J gene. This rearrangement joins TRBV19 to TRBJ1-1, with TRBD1 matching over 11 bases. CDR3 length: 16 amino acids. Per the germline V gene, CDR1 is LNHDA and CDR2 is SQIVND (reference sequence). The trim removed 3 bases at V and 4 bases at J, leaving 7 bases unmatched. The CDR3: CASSIGQGALGTEAFF. CDR3 bases read: TGTGCCAGTAGTATTGGACAGGGGGCGCTGGGCACTGAA.

The CDR3 loop reads CASSIGTGVLGANVLTF. The DNA read from the CDR3 is TGTGCCAGTAGTATCGGGACAGGGGTCCTGGGGGCCAACGTC. The rearrangement links TRBV19 to TRBJ2-6; 10 bases align to TRBD1. The CDR3 goes on 3 residues after the read ends, and that part is filled in from the germline J gene. With 3 bases clipped from V and 4 bases from J, the junction kept 6 bases outside the gene matches. Per germline, CDR1 LNHDA and CDR2 SQIVND (reference sequence). The CDR3 is made up of 17 amino acids.

Concerning this clone: The CDR3 goes on 3 residues after the read ends, and that part is filled in from the germline J gene. The chain joins TRBV6-4 to TRBJ2-2, with a possible D match to TRBD1 (5 bases). The CDR3 has 16 residues. CDR1 and CDR2 (germline): MRHNA, SNTAGT. Trimming left V 0 bases short and J 6 bases short, with 14 bases between. The CDR3 region is CASSDSLRVDAGELFF. CDR3 bases read: TGTGCCAGCAGTGACTCGCTCAGGGTAGACGCCGGGGAG.